This is a list of T cell receptor beta chains from one sample in a study of blood T cell repertoires in COVID-19. The repertoire was sequenced with immunoSEQ multiplex PCR; TCRdb's copy has only in-frame clones and lacks some. The data contain tens of thousands of clones, roughly 90% of them seen just once; the ten biggest clones take up roughly 8%. Sequenced: peripheral blood. These receptors were taken from a man aged 30-40 years with acute or convalescent COVID-19. Each CDR3 is given with its conserved first and last residue. The D gene is left open where the match is weak. The size entry is marked missing in some rows and otherwise reads once, few, many or a size class.

size	J	V	length	D	DNA	CDR3
NA	TRBJ2-3	TRBV5-1	14	TRBD2	TGCGCCACTTCCCCTAGCGGGTACACAGATACGCAGTATTTT	CATSPSGYTDTQYF
NA	TRBJ2-1	TRBV29-1	12	NA	TGCAGCGTTGAAGTCAGGGACAATGAGCAGTTCTTC	CSVEVRDNEQFF
NA	TRBJ2-1	TRBV19	15	TRBD1	TGTGCCAGTCCCCCCCCGGGACAGGATCACAATGAGCAGTTCTTC	CASPPPGQDHNEQFF
NA	TRBJ2-1	TRBV27	14	TRBD2	TGTGCCAGCAGTTTACCGGGAGGGTGGAATGAGCAGTTCTTC	CASSLPGGWNEQFF
few	TRBJ2-7	TRBV5-1	15	NA	TGCGCCAGCAGCTTGTTAGGCAGGGTAAGGGACGAGCAGTACTTC	CASSLLGRVRDEQYF
NA	TRBJ1-5	TRBV16	15	NA	TGTGCCAGCAGCCAATCGGGTCAGGGCAATCAGCCCCAGCATTTT	CASSQSGQGNQPQHF
NA	TRBJ1-5	TRBV5-1	14	NA	TGCGCCAGCAGCTTGGAAGGGGGAGATCAGCCCCAGCATTTT	CASSLEGGDQPQHF
NA	TRBJ1-6	TRBV2	15	TRBD1	TGTGCCAGCAAGGGGGCGGAGGTCAATAATTCACCCCTCCACTTT	CASKGAEVNNSPLHF
once	TRBJ2-6	TRBV7-3	19	TRBD2	TGTGCCAGCAGCTTAACGGGGCCAGGGAGGGAATCTGGGGCCAACGTCCTGACTTTC	CASSLTGPGRESGANVLTF
NA	TRBJ1-1	TRBV10-3	14	NA	TGTGCCATCAGGGACAGAGCGGAGAACACTGAAGCTTTCTTT	CAIRDRAENTEAFF
few	TRBJ1-5	TRBV6-6	13	NA	TGTGCCAGCAGTTCCGGGGAAAATCAGCCCCAGCATTTT	CASSSGENQPQHF
NA	TRBJ1-3	TRBV15	13	NA	TGTGCCACCAGCAGAGACGAGGGAAACACCATATATTTT	CATSRDEGNTIYF
once	TRBJ1-2	TRBV6-5	15	NA	TGTGCCAGCAGTTACTCCCGGGACTCAGGCCTTGGCTACACCTTC	CASSYSRDSGLGYTF
NA	TRBJ2-1	TRBV5-6	16	TRBD1	TGTGCCAGCAGCTTGATGGCCGGCGGGACAGGCAATGAGCAGTTCTTC	CASSLMAGGTGNEQFF
NA	TRBJ2-1	TRBV9	15	NA	TGTGCCAGCAGCGTAACCGGGAGCACCTACAATGAGCAGTTCTTC	CASSVTGSTYNEQFF
few	TRBJ2-2	TRBV11-2	13	NA	TGTGCCAGCAGGGAGGCTAACACCGGGGAGCTGTTTTTT	CASREANTGELFF
NA	TRBJ1-1	TRBV28	15	NA	TGTGCCAGCAGGTCGGGTTCACAGGGGAACACTGAAGCTTTCTTT	CASRSGSQGNTEAFF
once	TRBJ1-4	TRBV11-2	14	TRBD1	TGTGCCAGCAACCGTGGGGACAGCCGCGAAAAACTGTTTTTT	CASNRGDSREKLFF
NA	TRBJ2-3	TRBV12-1	16	NA	TGTGCCAGCAGCTTTGCCAACGGGGGGGGCACAGATACGCAGTATTTT	CASSFANGGGTDTQYF
NA	TRBJ1-5	TRBV5-6	15	NA	TGTGCCAGCAGCTTCCGTGTCGGGGGCAATCAGCCCCAGCATTTT	CASSFRVGGNQPQHF
once	TRBJ2-1	TRBV6-1	17	NA	TGTGCCAGCAGTGAATTAGCACCCTACTCTTCCTACAATGAGCAGTTCTTC	CASSELAPYSSYNEQFF
NA	TRBJ1-5	TRBV15	13	NA	TGTGCCACCAGCAGATATAGCAATCAGCCCCAGCATTTT	CATSRYSNQPQHF
NA	TRBJ2-5	TRBV21-1	15	NA	TGTGCCAGCAGCAAGGGGTCAGGGCGCGGAGAGACCCAGTACTTC	CASSKGSGRGETQYF